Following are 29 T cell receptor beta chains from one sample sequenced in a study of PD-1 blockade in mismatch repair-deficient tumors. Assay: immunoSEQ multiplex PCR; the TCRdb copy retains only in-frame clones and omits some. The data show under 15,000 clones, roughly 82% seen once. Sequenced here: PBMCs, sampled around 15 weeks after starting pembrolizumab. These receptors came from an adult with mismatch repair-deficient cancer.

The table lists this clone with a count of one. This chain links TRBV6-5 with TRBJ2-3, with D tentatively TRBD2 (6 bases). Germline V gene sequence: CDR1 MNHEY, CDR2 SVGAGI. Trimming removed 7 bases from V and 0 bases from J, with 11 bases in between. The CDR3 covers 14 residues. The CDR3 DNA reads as TGTGCCAGCAAATCGGGACTTAGCACAGATACGCAGTATTTT. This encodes CASKSGLSTDTQYF.

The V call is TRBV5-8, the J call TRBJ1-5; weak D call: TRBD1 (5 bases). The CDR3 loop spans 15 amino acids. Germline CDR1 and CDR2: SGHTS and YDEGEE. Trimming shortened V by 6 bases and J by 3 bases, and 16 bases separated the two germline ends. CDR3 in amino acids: CASTEGRGFNQPQHF. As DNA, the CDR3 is TGTGCCAGCACCGAGGGGAGGGGCTTCAATCAGCCCCAGCATTTT.

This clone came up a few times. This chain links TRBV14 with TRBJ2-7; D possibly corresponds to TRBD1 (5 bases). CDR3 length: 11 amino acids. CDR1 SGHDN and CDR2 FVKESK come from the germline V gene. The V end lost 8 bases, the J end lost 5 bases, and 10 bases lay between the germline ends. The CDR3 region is CASPCRDEQYF. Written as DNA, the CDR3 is TGTGCCAGCCCCTGCAGGGACGAGCAGTACTTC.

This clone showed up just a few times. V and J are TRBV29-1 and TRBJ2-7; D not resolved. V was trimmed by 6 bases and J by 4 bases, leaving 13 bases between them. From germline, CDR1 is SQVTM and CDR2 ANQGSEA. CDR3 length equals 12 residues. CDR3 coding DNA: TGCAGCGTATCCCACAGCCTTTACGAGCAGTACTTC. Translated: CSVSHSLYEQYF.

The CDR3 protein is CASSRVRDTNPQYF. In DNA form, the CDR3 reads TGCGCCAGCAGCCGGGTCCGGGACACCAATCCGCAGTACTTC. The rearrangement links TRBV5-1 to TRBJ2-7; possibly TRBD1 for D (6 bases). The CDR3 is 14 amino acids. The germline CDR1 and CDR2 sequences are SGHRS and YFSETQ. V lost 4 bases and J 9 bases, leaving 20 bases between the germline ends.

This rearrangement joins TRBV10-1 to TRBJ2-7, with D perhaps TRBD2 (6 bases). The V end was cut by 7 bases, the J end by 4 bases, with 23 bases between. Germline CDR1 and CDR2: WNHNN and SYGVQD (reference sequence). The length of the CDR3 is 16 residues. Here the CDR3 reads CASNTGPIRERYEQYF. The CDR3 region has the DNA TGCGCCAGCAACACGGGTCCCATCCGGGAGAGGTACGAGCAGTACTTC.

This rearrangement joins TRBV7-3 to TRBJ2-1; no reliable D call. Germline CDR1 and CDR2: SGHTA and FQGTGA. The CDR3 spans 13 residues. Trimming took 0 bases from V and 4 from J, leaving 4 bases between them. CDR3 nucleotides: TGTGCCAGCAGCTTAACCACATACAATGAGCAGTTCTTC. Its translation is CASSLTTYNEQFF.

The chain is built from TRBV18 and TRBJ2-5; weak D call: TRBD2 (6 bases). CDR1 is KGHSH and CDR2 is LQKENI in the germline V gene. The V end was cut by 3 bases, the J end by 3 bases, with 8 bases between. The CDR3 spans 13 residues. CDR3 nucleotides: TGTGCCAGCTCACCCGGGGGAAAAGAGACCCAGTACTTC. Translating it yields CASSPGGKETQYF. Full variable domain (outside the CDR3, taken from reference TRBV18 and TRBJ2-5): NAGVMQNPRHLVRRRGQEARLRCSPMKGHSHVYWYRQLPEEGLKFMVYLQKENIIDESGMPKERFSAEFPKEGPSILRIQQVVRGDSAAYFCASSPGGKETQYFGPGTRLLVL.

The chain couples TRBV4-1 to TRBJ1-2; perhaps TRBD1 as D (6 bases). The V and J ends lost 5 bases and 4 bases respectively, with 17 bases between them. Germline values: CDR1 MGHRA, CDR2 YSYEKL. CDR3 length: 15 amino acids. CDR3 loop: CASSSKGGVGYGYTF. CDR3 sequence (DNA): TGCGCCAGCAGCTCTAAGGGGGGGGTCGGCTATGGCTACACCTTC.

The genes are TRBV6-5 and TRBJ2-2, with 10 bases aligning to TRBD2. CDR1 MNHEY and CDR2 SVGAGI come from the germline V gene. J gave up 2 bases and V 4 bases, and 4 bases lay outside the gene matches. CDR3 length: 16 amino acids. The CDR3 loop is CASSSGLAVNTGELFF. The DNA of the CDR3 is TGTGCCAGCAGTTCAGGACTAGCGGTAAACACCGGGGAGCTGTTTTTT.

CDR3 loop: CASSEAPRNQPQHF. In nucleotides, the CDR3 is TGTGCCAGCAGTGAAGCTCCCCGGAATCAGCCCCAGCATTTT. V usage is TRBV6-1 and J usage is TRBJ1-5, with D unresolved. The length of the CDR3 is 14 residues. V lost 0 bases to trimming and J lost 4 bases, with 7 bases between them. CDR1 and CDR2 from the germline V gene are MNHNS and SASEGT.

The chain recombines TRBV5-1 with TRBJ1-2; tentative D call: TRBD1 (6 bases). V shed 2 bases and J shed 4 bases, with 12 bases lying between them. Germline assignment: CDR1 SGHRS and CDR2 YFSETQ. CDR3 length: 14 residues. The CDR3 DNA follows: TGCGCCAGCAGCTTACTACAGGGTCCCTATGGCTACACCTTC. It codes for CASSLLQGPYGYTF.

The CDR3: CASSLGTANPYEQYF. DNA of the CDR3: TGTGCCAGCAGCTTAGGGACAGCGAACCCCTACGAGCAGTACTTC. The chain joins TRBV11-2 to TRBJ2-7, with D possibly being TRBD1 (6 bases). Germline-derived CDR1 and CDR2 are SGHAT and FQNNGV. V lost 1 base, J lost 2 bases, and 12 bases lay in between. The CDR3 is 15 amino acids.

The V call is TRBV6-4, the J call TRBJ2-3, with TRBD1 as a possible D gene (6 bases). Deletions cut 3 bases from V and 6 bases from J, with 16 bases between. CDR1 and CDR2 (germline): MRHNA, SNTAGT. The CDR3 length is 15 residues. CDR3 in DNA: TGTGCCAGCAGTGAGTTTGGGACAAGGCTTGATACGCAGTATTTT. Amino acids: CASSEFGTRLDTQYF.

DNA of the CDR3: TGCGCCAGCAGCCCGCAGGCAGACAGGGCTGAAGCTTTCTTT. Translated, it gives CASSPQADRAEAFF. The chain carries TRBV5-1 and TRBJ1-1; 7 nucleotides line up with TRBD1. Germline V gene data show CDR1 as SGHRS and CDR2 as YFSETQ. This CDR3 comprises 14 residues. V shed 4 bases and J 6 bases; nucleotides not matched to a gene: 9.

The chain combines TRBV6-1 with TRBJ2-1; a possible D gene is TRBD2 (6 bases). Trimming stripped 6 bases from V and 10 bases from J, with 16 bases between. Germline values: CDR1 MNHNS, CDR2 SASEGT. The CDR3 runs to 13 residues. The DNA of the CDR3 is TGTGCCAGCAGGGGGCAGGCAAGCGGGGAGCAGTTCTTC. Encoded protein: CASRGQASGEQFF.

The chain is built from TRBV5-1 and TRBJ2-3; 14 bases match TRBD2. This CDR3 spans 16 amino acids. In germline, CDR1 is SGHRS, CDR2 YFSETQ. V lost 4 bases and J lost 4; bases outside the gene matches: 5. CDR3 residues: CASSPGLAGGADTQYF. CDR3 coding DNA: TGCGCCAGCAGCCCTGGACTAGCGGGAGGAGCAGATACGCAGTATTTT.

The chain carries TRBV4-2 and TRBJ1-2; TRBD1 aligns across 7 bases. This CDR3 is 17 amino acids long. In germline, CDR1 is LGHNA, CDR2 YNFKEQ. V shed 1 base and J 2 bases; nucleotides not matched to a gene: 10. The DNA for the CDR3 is TGTGCCAGCAGCCAAGCGGCACAGGGGTCGGGGAACTATGGCTACACCTTC. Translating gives CASSQAAQGSGNYGYTF.

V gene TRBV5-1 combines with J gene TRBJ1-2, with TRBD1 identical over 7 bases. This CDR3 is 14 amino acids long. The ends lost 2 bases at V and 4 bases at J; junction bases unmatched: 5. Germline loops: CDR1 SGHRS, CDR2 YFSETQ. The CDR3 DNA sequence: TGCGCCAGCAGCTTCAGGGGGGATGGCTATGGCTACACCTTC. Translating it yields CASSFRGDGYGYTF.

CDR3 loop: CASSLLGSGEKLFF. Written as DNA, the CDR3 is TGTGCCAGCAGCCTATTGGGGTCGGGAGAAAAACTGTTTTTT. This rearrangement joins TRBV7-6 to TRBJ1-4, with no clear D. CDR1 and CDR2 from the germline V gene are SGHVS and FNYEAQ. Trimming cost V 5 bases and J 8 bases, with 15 bases left between them. The CDR3 is 14 amino acids.

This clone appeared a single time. The CDR3: CASRGLAGVETQYF. In nucleotides, the CDR3 is TGTGCCAGCAGGGGACTAGCGGGAGTTGAGACCCAGTACTTC. The genes are TRBV2 and TRBJ2-5, with 14 bases aligning to TRBD2. Unmatched junction bases numbered 2, after V lost 6 bases and J lost 5 bases. This CDR3 contains 14 residues. Germline V CDR1 and CDR2: SNHLY, FYNNEI.

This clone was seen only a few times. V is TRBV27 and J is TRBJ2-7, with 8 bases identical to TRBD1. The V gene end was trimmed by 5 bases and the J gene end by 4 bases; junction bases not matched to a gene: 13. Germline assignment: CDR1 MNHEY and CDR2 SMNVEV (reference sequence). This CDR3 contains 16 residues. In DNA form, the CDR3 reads TGTGCCAGCAGTCTCCGGACAGGGACCCTTGTTTACGAGCAGTACTTC. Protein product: CASSLRTGTLVYEQYF.

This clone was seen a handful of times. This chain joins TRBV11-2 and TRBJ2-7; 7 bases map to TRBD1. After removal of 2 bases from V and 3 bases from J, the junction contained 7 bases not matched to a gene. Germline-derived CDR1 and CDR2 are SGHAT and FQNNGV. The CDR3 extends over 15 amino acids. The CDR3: CASSLSGQRIYEQYF. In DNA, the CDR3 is TGTGCCAGCAGCTTATCGGGACAGCGTATCTACGAGCAGTACTTC.

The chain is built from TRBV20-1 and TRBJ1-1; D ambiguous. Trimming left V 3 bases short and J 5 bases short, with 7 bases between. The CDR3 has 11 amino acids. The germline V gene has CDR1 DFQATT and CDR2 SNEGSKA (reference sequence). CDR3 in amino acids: CSASLSTEAFF. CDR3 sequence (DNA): TGCAGTGCTAGCCTCTCTACTGAAGCTTTCTTT.

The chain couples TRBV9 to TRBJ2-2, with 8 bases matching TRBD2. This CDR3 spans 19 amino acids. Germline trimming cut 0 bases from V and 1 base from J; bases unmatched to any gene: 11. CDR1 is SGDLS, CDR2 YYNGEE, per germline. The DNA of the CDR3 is TGTGCCAGCAGCGTAGGGTCGGGACTAGTACTCGGGAACACCGGGGAGCTGTTTTTT. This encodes CASSVGSGLVLGNTGELFF.

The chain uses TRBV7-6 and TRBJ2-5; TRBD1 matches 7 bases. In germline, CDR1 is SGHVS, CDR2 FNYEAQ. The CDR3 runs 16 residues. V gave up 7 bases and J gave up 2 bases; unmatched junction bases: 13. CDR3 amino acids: CASTHGTGVGQETQYF. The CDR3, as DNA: TGTGCCAGCACCCATGGAACAGGGGTCGGTCAAGAGACCCAGTACTTC. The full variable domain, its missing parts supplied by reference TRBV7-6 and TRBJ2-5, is GAGVSQSPRYKVTKRGQDVALRCDPISGHVSLYWYRQALGQGPEFLTYFNYEAQQDKSGLPNDRFSAERPEGSISTLTIQRTEQRDSAMYRCASTHGTGVGQETQYFGPGTRLLVL.

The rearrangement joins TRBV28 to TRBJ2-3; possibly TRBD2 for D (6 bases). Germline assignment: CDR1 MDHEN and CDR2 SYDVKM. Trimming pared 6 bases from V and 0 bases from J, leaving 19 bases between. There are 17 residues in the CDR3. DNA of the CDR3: TGTGCCAGCAGCCCTTTGACGAGTAGCGGAAGCACAGATACGCAGTATTTT. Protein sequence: CASSPLTSSGSTDTQYF.

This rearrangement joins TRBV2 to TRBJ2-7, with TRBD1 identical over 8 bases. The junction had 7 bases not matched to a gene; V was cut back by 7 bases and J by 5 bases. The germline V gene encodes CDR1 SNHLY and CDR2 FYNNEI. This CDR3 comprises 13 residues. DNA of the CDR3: TGTGCCAGCACCATGGACAGGGCTCACGAGCAGTACTTC. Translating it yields CASTMDRAHEQYF.

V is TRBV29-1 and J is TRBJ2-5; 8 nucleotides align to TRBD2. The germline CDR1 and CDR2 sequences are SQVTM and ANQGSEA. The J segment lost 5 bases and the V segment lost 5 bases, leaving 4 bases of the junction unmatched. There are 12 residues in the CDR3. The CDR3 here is CSVRREGETQYF. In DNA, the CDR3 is TGCAGCGTTCGACGGGAGGGTGAGACCCAGTACTTC.